This record looks at one T cell receptor (beta chain) sequence and its context. What it binds is unknown. This sample was included in a study of T cells in localized non-small cell lung cancer. The germline CDR1 and CDR2 sequences are KGHSH and LQKENI. There are 14 residues in the CDR3. Trimming cost V 5 bases and J 3 bases, with 14 bases left between them. Findings and limits, study-wide: Uninvolved adjacent lung had the highest recorded T cell clonality, with tumor below it. For the top 100 tumor clones, a median roughly 56 also appeared in adjacent lung. Patients showing higher blood T cell density tended to see longer overall survival. Sequencing, confined to only one tumor region, leaves heterogeneity possible.

Using immunoSEQ multiplex PCR, the repertoire was profiled, and TCRdb retains in-frame clones only, with some absent. The sample lists some 20,000 clones, around nine tenths occurring once. This TCR was recovered from a woman between 35 and 70 years old with stage I lung adenocarcinoma. The material sequenced was peripheral blood, taken before any cancer treatment. The rearrangement joins TRBV18 to TRBJ2-7; D remains ambiguous. Here the CDR3 reads CASSNGRASYEQYF. The CDR3 nucleotides are TGTGCCAGCTCAAATGGCCGGGCCAGCTACGAGCAGTACTTC.